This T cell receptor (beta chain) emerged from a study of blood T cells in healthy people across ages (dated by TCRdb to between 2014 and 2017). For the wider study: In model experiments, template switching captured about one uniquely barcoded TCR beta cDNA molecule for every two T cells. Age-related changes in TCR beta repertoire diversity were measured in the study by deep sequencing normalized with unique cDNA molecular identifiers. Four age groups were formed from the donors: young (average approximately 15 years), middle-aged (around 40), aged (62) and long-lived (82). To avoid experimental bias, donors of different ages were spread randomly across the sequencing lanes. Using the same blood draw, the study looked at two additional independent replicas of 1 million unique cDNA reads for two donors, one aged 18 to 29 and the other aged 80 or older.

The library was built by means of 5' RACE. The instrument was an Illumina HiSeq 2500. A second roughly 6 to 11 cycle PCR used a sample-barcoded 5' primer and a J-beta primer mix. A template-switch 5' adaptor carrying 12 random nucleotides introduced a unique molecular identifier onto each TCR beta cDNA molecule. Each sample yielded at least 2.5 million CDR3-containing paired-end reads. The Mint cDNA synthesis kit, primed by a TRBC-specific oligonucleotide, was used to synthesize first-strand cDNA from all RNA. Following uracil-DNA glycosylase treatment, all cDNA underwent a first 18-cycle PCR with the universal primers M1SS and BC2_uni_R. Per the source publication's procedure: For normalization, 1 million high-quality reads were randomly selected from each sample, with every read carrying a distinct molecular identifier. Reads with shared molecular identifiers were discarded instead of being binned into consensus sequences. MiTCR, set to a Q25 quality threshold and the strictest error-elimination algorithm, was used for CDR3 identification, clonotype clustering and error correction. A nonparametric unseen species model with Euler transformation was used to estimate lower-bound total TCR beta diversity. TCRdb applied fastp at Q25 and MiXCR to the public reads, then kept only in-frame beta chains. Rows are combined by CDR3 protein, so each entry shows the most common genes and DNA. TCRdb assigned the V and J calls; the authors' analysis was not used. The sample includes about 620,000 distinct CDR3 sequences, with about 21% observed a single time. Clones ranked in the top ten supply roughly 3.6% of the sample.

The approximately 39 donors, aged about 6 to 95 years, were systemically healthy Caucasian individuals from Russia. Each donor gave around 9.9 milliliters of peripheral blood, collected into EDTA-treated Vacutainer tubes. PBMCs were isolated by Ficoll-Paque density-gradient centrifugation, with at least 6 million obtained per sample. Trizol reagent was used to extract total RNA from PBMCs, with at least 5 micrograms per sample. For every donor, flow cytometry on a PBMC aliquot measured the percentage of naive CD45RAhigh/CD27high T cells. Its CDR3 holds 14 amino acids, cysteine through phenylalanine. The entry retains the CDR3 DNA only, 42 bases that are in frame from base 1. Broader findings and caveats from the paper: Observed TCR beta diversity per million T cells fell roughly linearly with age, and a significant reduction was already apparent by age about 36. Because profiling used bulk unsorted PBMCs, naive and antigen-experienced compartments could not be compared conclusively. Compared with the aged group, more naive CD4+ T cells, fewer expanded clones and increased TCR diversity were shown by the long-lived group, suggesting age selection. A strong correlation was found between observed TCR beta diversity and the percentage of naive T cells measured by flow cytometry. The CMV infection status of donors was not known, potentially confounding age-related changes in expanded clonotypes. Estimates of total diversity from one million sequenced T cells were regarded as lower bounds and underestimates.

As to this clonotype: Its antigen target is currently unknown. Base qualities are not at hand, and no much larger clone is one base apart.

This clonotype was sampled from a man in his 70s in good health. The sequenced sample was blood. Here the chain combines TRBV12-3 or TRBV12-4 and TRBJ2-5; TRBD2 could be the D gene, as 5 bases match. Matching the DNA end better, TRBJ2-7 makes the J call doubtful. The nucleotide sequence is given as TGTGCCAGCAGTCCCGGACTCCGCTCCTACGAGCAGTACTTC. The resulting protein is CASSPGLRSYEQYF.